The 2 T cell receptor beta chains given below trace back to one sample, sequenced in a study of T cell responses to AZD1222 COVID-19 vaccine. Sequencing used immunoSEQ multiplex PCR; TCRdb keeps in-frame clones, though not all of them. This table holds approximately 120,000 clones, around 92% found once. The source was peripheral blood, collected on day 0 of AZD1222 vaccination. The receptors originated from an adult in good health.

V is TRBV11-2 and J is TRBJ2-5, with D possibly matching TRBD1 (6 bases). The V end was cut by 0 bases, the J end by 3 bases, with 14 bases between. The V gene's germline CDR1 is SGHAT and CDR2 FQNNGV. The length of the CDR3 is 16 residues. Written as DNA, the CDR3 is TGTGCCAGCAGCTTAGATCTGGGACACCCCGAAGAGACCCAGTACTTC. This gives the protein CASSLDLGHPEETQYF.

The genes are TRBV7-3 and TRBJ2-3, with a tentative D call TRBD2 (6 bases). Germline CDR1 reads SGHTA; CDR2 reads FQGTGA. The CDR3 extends over 14 amino acids. The ends were cut back, 5 bases at V and 6 bases at J, with 15 bases in the middle. The CDR3 is CASSPIGSGDTQYF. The DNA of the CDR3 is TGTGCCAGCAGCCCAATCGGGAGCGGGGATACGCAGTATTTT.